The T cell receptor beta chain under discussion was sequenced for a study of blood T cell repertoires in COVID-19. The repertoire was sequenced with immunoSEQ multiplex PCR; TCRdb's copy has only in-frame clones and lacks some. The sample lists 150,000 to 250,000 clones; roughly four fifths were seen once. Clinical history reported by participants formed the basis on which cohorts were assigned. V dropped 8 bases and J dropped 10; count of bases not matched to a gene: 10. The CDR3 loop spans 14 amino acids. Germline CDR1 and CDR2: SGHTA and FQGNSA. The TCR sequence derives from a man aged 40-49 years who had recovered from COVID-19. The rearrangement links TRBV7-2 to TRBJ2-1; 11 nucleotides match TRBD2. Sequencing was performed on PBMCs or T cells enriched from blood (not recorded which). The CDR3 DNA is TGTGCCAGCCGCCTAGCGGGAGGTTCGTGGGAGCAGTTCTTC. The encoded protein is CASRLAGGSWEQFF.